This T cell receptor (beta chain) was recovered during a study of control samples from healthy donors and cancer patients. There are 17 residues in the CDR3. In germline, CDR1 is SGHRS, CDR2 YFSETQ. V was cut by 5 bases and J by 0 bases, with 18 bases left in between. TCRdb's copy holds only in-frame clones and misses some; the assay was immunoSEQ multiplex PCR. The sample carries 110,000 or so clones, just under 90% recorded once. The sequenced material came from blood. The sequence was obtained from a young man in good health. This chain uses TRBV5-1 with TRBJ2-4, with D possibly TRBD2 on 7 matching bases. This CDR3 reads CASSTSGGRAAKNIQYF. CDR3 DNA sequence: TGCGCCAGCAGTACCTCCGGGGGGCGGGCAGCCAAAAACATTCAGTACTTC.